This T cell receptor (beta chain) was sequenced in a study of T-cell memory formation after mild COVID-19 (dated by TCRdb to the early 2020s). For the wider study: TCR sequence clusters from the two donors were found to be largely donor specific. Longitudinal TCRalpha and TCRbeta repertoire sequencing tracked T-cell clones expanding and contracting after mild COVID-19 in a couple of donors. The cohort was made up of two young adult volunteers, one female and one male, who were previously healthy.

TCRdb shows the sequencer as Illumina NovaSeq 6000. Using 5'RACE with constant-segment primers, TCRalpha and TCRbeta cDNA libraries were constructed, with sample barcodes and unique molecular identifiers added in the process. Trizol reagent was used to extract RNA from every sample. Library amplification was performed in two PCR steps, and a second sample barcode and Illumina TruSeq adapters were introduced in the second step. Sequencing of libraries was performed on an Illumina NovaSeq with 2 x 150 bp paired-end reads. The study's own analysis went as follows. Reads were demultiplexed and collapsed into UMI-guided consensus sequences with migec v1.2.7. Using mixcr v2.1.11, the UMI consensuses were aligned to TRA and TRB V and J templates and assembled into clonotypes. Clonotypes were classified as expanded or contracted when called significant by both edgeR and NoisET, with noise models trained on biological replicates. For edgeR calls, the cutoffs were a false discovery rate-adjusted p below 0.01 and a log2 fold-change threshold of 1. As an exploratory analysis of dynamics, PCA with hierarchical clustering was applied to max-normalized trajectories of the 1000 most abundant clonotypes. Separately sequenced CD4+ and CD8+ repertoires were used to assign a CD4 or CD8 phenotype to each responding clone. The public reads were quality trimmed at Q25 with fastp and then assembled into clones with MiXCR by TCRdb, keeping productive beta chains. One record per CDR3 amino acid sequence lists the most common genes and DNA. TCRdb, not the original authors, processed these V and J calls. Here the sample has roughly 410,000 distinct CDR3 sequences; roughly a quarter occur a single time. 8.5% to 10% of the sample is held by the ten biggest clonotypes.

What the research found in general, with its limitations: The study covered only a couple of mild cases, and larger cohorts including severe cases with pre-infection samples were considered necessary. Clones that contracted from day 15 to 85 showed balanced CD4/CD8 phenotypes, whereas a second wave of clones that expanded from day 15 to 37 leaned towards CD4+. Some responding clones were found in pre-infection memory, which suggests that pre-existing cross-reactive memory T cells took part in the SARS-CoV-2 response. Contracting CD4+ clones turned up mainly in the CM and EM memory subsets, whereas EMRA was where CD8+ clones were enriched. The second-wave clones that peaked on day 37 were not confirmed to be SARS-CoV-2 specific.

V was cut back by 5 bases and J by 7 bases, leaving a gap of 14 bases between them. Taken from cysteine to phenylalanine, the CDR3 has 13 residues. Just CDR3 DNA is preserved here, 39 bases in frame from base 1. This clonotype was counted a few times. Its antigen is not yet known. No base quality values were provided; no much bigger clone lies one nucleotide off. PBMCs were isolated by Ficoll-Paque density gradient centrifugation. The TCR comes from an adult woman who had mild COVID-19 (a few samples of this study predate the infection). The sample titles of this study are shuffled in the database, so cell type and time point are left out; the donor was told from shared clones. Sequencing was done on a sample of PBMCs or a T cell subset sorted from them (not recorded which). Recombination linked TRBV12-3 or TRBV12-4 to TRBJ1-1; the D gene remains uncertain. The CDR3 is CASSPETGIEAFF. The nucleotides read TGTGCCAGCAGTCCTGAAACCGGTATTGAAGCTTTCTTT.